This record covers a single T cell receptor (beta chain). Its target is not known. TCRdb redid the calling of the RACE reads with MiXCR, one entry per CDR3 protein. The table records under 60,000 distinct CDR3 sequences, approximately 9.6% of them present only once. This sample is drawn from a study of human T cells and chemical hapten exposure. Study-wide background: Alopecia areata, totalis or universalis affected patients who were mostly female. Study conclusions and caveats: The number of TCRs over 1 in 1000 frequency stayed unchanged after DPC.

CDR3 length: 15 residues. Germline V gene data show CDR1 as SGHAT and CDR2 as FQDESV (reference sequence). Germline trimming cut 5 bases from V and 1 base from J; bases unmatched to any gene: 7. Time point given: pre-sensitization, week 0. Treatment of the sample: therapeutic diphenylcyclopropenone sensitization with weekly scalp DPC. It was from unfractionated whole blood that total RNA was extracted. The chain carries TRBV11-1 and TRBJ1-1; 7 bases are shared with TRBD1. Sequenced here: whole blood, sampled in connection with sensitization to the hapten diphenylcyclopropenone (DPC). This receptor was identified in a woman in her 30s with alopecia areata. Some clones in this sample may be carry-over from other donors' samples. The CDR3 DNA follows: TGTGCCAGCAGCCAACTGACAGGGTCGAACACTGAAGCTTTCTTT. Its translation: CASSQLTGSNTEAFF.